These T cell receptor beta chains were read from a single sample in a study of T cells after yellow fever vaccination. TCRdb redid the calling of the 5' RACE reads with MiXCR, one entry per CDR3 protein. The table shows about 130,000 distinct CDR3 sequences, with approximately 8.4% occurring only once. The sample was CD8+ T cells sorted from PBMCs, taken on the day of the yellow fever booster vaccination. These TCRs come from a young man who received the YFV17D yellow fever vaccine. CDR3s leave out the opening cysteine and the closing phenylalanine or tryptophan. Size is omitted from some rows. Given values are once, few, many or a class for expanded clones.

ASTQGGVGYT	.	TRBJ1-2	TRBV28	10
ASSYPSGGAVVGEQF	many	TRBJ2-1	TRBV5-1	15
ASSRDSRANYGYT	.	TRBJ1-2	TRBV5-1	13
ASSVASVDTDTQY	.	TRBJ2-3	TRBV9	13
ASSQRGDRNTGELF	.	TRBJ2-2	TRBV4-1	14
ASSRTGGGDGYT	.	TRBJ1-2	TRBV11-2	12
ASSLDLNQPQH	once	TRBJ1-5	TRBV12-3/TRBV12-4	11
SVEGRQGESNEKLF	.	TRBJ1-4	TRBV29-1	14
ATSGRRTYEQY	few	TRBJ2-7	TRBV15	11
SASHPGARVEQY	.	TRBJ2-7	TRBV20-1	12
ASSRGGDREGYT	.	TRBJ1-2	TRBV4-2	12
AWSVGPNTEAF	few	TRBJ1-1	TRBV30	11
ASSEGDGGLYEQY	few	TRBJ2-7	TRBV9	13
ASSIIPGQWDEQY	.	TRBJ2-7	TRBV19	13
ASSLTYNYGYT	few	TRBJ1-2	TRBV27	11
AISPGGASTDTQY	many	TRBJ2-3	TRBV7-9	13
ASSQVASSYNEQF	few	TRBJ2-1	TRBV4-1	13